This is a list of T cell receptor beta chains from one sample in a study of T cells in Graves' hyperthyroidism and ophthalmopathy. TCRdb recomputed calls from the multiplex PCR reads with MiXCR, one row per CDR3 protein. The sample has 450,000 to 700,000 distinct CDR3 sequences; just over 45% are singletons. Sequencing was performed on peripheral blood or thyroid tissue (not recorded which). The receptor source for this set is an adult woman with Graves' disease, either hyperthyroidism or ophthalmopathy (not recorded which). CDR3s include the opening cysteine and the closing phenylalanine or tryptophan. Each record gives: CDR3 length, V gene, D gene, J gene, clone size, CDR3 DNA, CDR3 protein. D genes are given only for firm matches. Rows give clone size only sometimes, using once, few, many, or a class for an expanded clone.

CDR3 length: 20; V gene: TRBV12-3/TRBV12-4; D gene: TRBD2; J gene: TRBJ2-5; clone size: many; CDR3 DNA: TGTGCCAGCAGTTTAGATCGCCTAGCGGGCAAGCTACGAACTCAAGAGACCCAGTACTTC; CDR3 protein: CASSLDRLAGKLRTQETQYF
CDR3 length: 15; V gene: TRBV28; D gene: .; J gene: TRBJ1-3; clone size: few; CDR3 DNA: TGTGCCAGCAGTTCCTTTTCCTCTTCTGGAAACACCATATATTTT; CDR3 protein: CASSSFSSSGNTIYF
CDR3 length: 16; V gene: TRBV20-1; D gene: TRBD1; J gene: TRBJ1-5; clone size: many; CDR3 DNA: TGCAGTGCCCCTGGACAGGGTGGGTGGCCCGGACAGCCCCAGCATTTT; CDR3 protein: CSAPGQGGWPGQPQHF
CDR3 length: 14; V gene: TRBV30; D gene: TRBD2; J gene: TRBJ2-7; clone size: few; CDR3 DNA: TGTGCCTGGAGTGGACTAGCGGCCTCCTACGAGCAGTACTTC; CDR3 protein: CAWSGLAASYEQYF
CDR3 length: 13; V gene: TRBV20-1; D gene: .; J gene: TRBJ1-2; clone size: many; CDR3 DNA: TGCAGTGCTAGAGATCGGCGGGAGTATGGCTACACCTTC; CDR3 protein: CSARDRREYGYTF
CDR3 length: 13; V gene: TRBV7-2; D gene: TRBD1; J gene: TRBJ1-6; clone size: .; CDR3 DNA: TGTGCCAGCAGCTTAGGTTGGGACAGACCCCTCCACTTT; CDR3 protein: CASSLGWDRPLHF
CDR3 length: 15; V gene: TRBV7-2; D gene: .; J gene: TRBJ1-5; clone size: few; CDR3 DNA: TGTGCCAGCAGCCCGGGACTAGCGGGGGAGCAGCCCCAGCATTTT; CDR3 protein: CASSPGLAGEQPQHF
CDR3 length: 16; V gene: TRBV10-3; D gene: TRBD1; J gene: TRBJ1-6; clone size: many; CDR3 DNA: TGTGCCATCAGTGGAGGGACAGGGAAGGGAGGATCACCCCTCCACTTT; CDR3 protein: CAISGGTGKGGSPLHF
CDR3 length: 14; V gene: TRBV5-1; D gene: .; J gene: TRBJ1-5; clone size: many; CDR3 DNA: TGCGCCAGCAGCTCCGGGACCGGAGGTCAGCCCCAGCATTTT; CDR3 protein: CASSSGTGGQPQHF
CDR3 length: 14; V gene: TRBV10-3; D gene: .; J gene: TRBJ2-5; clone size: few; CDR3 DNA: TGTGCCATCAGTGCCACAGAGATGATGGAGACCCAGTACTTC; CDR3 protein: CAISATEMMETQYF
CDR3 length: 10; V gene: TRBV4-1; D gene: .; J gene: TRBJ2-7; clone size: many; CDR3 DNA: TGCGCCAGCAGCCAGGTTTTGAGTGGCTTC; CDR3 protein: CASSQVLSGF
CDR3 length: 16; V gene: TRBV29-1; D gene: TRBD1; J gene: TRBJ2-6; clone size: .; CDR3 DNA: TGCAGCGTTGCTTTCACCGGGACAGGCCCCGCCAACGTCCTGACTTTC; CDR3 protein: CSVAFTGTGPANVLTF
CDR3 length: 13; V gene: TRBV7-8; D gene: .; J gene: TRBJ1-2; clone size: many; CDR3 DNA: TGTGCCAGCAGCTTAGAAGGGGTCTATGGCTACACCTTC; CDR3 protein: CASSLEGVYGYTF
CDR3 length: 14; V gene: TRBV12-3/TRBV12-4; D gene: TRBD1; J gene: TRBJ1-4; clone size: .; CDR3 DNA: TGTGCCAGCAATTTGCGGACAGGGGGTGAAAAACTGTTTTTT; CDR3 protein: CASNLRTGGEKLFF
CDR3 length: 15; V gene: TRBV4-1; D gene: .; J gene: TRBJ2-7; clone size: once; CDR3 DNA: TGCGCCAGCAGCCACACAGAGTTGAAAGCCTACGAGCAGTACTTC; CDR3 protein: CASSHTELKAYEQYF
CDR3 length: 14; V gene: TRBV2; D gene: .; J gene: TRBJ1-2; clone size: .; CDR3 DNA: TGTGCCAGCGATGATACAGGCCCCGTCTATGGCTACACCTTC; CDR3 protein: CASDDTGPVYGYTF
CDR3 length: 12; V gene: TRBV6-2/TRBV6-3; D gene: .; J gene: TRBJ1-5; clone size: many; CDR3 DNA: TGTGCCAGCAGTCCCCGGGAACAGCCCCAGCATTTT; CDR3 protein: CASSPREQPQHF
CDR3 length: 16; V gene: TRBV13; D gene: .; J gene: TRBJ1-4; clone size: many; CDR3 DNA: TGTGCCAGCAGCAGGGGCAGGGCCGCAACTAATGAAAAACTGTTTTTT; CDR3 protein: CASSRGRAATNEKLFF
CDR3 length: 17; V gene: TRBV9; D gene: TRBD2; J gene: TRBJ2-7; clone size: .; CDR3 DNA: TGTGCCAGCAGCGGATCCCGGGGACTAGCGGTGAGATACGAGCAGTACTTC; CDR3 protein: CASSGSRGLAVRYEQYF
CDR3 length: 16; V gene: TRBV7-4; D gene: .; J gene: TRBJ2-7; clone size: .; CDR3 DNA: TGTGCCAGCAGCTTATGGGGGGTAGGGCTCTCCTACGAGCAGTACTTC; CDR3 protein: CASSLWGVGLSYEQYF
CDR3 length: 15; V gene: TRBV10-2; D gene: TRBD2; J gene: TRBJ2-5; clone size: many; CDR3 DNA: TGCGCCAGCAGCCAACTAGCGGAGTACCAAGAGACCCAGTACTTC; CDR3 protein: CASSQLAEYQETQYF
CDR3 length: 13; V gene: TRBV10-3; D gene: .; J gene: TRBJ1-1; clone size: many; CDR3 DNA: TGTGCCATCAGATCTGACGGGGGCATCGAAGCTTTCTTT; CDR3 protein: CAIRSDGGIEAFF
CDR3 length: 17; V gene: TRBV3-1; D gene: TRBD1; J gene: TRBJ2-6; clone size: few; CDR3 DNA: TGTGCCAGCAGCCAAGGACAGGGGCGACCTGGGGCCAACGTCCTGACTTTC; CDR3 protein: CASSQGQGRPGANVLTF
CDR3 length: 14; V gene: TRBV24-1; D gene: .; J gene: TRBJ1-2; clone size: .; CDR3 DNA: TGTGCCACCAGTGCTAGGGCCGGGTCCTATGGCTACACCTTC; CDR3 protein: CATSARAGSYGYTF
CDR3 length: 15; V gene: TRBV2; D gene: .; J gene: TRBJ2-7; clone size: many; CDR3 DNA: TGTGCCAGCAGTGAAGTTTTGGCTAGCGACCACGAGCAGTACTTC; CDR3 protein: CASSEVLASDHEQYF
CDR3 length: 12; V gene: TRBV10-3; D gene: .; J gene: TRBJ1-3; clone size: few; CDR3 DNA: TGTGCCGTACAGGGAGAAGCGAGCACCATATATTTT; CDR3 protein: CAVQGEASTIYF
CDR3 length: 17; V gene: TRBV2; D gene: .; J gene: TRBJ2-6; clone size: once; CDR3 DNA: TGTGCCAGCAGTGAAGGGAGGGCGAGCTCTGGGGCCAACGTCCTGACTTTC; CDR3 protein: CASSEGRASSGANVLTF
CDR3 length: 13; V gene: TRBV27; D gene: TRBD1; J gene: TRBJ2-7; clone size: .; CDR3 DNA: TGTGCCACCCGGGCAGGGGGAACCTACGAGCAGTACTTC; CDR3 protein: CATRAGGTYEQYF
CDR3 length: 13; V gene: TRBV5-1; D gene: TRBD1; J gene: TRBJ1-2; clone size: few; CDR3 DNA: TGCGCCAGCAGCTCAGGGGACAGATTTGGCTACACCTTC; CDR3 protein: CASSSGDRFGYTF
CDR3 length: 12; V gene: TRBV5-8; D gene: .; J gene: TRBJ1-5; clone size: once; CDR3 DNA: TGTGCCAGCAGTGTGGGTGAGCAGCCCCAGCATTTT; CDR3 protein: CASSVGEQPQHF
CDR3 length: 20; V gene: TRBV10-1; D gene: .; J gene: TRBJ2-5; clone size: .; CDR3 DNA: TGCGCCAGCAGTTCACCCAACCCCCCCAAGAGGGAGGAACAATTAGGGATCCAGTACTTC; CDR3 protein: CASSSPNPPKREEQLGIQYF
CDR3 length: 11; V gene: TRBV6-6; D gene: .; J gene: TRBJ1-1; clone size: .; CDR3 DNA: TGTGCCAGTCTTGGGCCCCTTGAAGCTTTCTTT; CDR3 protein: CASLGPLEAFF
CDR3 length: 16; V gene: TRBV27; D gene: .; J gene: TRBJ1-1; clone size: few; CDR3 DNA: TGTGCCAGCAGTTCACAACTTGGGCGGATAAACACTGAAGCTTTCTTT; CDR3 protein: CASSSQLGRINTEAFF